These 30 T cell receptor beta chains were sequenced from one sample in a study of HIV-infected children after antiretroviral therapy interruption (dated by TCRdb to between 2018 and 2020). Libraries were made using 3' RACE. The sequencer was an Illumina MiSeq. TCR libraries were constructed from RNA with a 3' RACE protocol that used unique molecular identifiers to correct for PCR amplification bias. TCRdb redid the processing of the public reads, applying fastp at Q25 and MiXCR, and retained in-frame beta chains. Rows merge per CDR3 protein into single entries with the most common DNA and genes. The table for this sample lists roughly 46,000 distinct CDR3 sequences; roughly 4% of them were counted only once. Over 0.65% of the sample is in the top ten clones. Sample treatment or condition, as interpreted from the label and publication: PENTA 11 planned treatment interruption arm or continuous ART arm.

The source material was CD45RA+ CD4+ T cells from PBMCs, pooled from several time points, sampled from a donor given antiretroviral therapy, either interrupted or continuous. The label giving this sample's cell subset or site can be read as: naive CD4+ CD45RA+ CD45RO- T cells. The receptors were sampled from a pool of human donors with HIV.

This clonotype was seen at least ten times. This chain joins TRBV19 and TRBJ2-7, with TRBD2 as a possible D gene (5 bases). CDR1 is LNHDA and CDR2 is SQIVND in the germline V gene (reference sequence). Trimming removed 5 bases at V and 2 bases at J, with 10 bases between. The CDR3 is made up of 13 amino acids. The CDR3 sequence is CASSGLSTYEQYF. DNA for the CDR3: TGTGCCAGTAGTGGACTTTCAACCTACGAGCAGTACTTC.

This clonotype was observed at least ten times. This chain links TRBV2 with TRBJ2-1; no definite D call. Germline CDR1 is SNHLY and CDR2 is FYNNEI. This CDR3 has 13 residues. Trimming shortened V by 5 bases and J by 7 bases, and 12 bases separated the two germline ends. The CDR3 DNA reads as TGTGCCAGCAGTTTCCACGGGCAGAATGAGCAGTTCTTC. Translating gives CASSFHGQNEQFF.

This clonotype was seen repeatedly, ten times or more. The rearrangement links TRBV20-1 to TRBJ2-7; possibly TRBD2 for D (6 bases). The CDR3 loop spans 14 amino acids. The germline V and J ends were trimmed by 3 bases and 3 bases, with 15 bases remaining between them. Germline-derived CDR1 and CDR2 are DFQATT and SNEGSKA (reference sequence). The CDR3 loop is CSASGDGGYYEQYF. CDR3 DNA sequence: TGCAGTGCTAGTGGAGACGGGGGATACTACGAGCAGTACTTC.

This chain joins TRBV7-2 and TRBJ2-1; TRBD1 agrees at 11 bases. This CDR3 is 15 amino acids long. Germline CDR1 reads SGHTA; CDR2 reads FQGNSA. V trimming: 5 bases; J trimming: 10 bases; junction bases outside the gene matches: 10. In DNA, the CDR3 is TGTGCCAGCAGCCGGGACAGGGGGTCCTCGGGGGAGCAGTTCTTC. Translating gives CASSRDRGSSGEQFF.

In this sample, this clonotype turned up many times. The CDR3: CASSLGPGRNSYTF. The CDR3 DNA follows: TGTGCCAGCAGTTTGGGCCCGGGGAGGAATAGCTACACCTTC. The rearrangement links TRBV12-3 or TRBV12-4 to TRBJ1-2; D call uncertain. Trimming shortened V by 3 bases and J by 9 bases, and 17 bases separated the two germline ends. The CDR3 is made up of 14 amino acids.

The chain recombines TRBV20-1 with TRBJ1-1; 12 bases are a match to TRBD1. V lost 8 bases to trimming and J lost 0 bases; unmatched junction nucleotides: 7. CDR1 is DFQATT and CDR2 is SNEGSKA in the germline V gene (reference sequence). The CDR3 has 15 residues. The CDR3 DNA reads as TGCAGTAATCCCGGGACAGGGGGCCTGAACACTGAAGCTTTCTTT. Its protein product is CSNPGTGGLNTEAFF.

This clonotype has a count of ten or more. V gene TRBV19 combines with J gene TRBJ1-2; 7 nucleotides line up with TRBD1. The CDR3 is 14 amino acids. Unmatched junction bases numbered 14, after V lost 8 bases and J lost 8 bases. The germline gives CDR1 LNHDA, CDR2 SQIVND (reference sequence). The CDR3 loop is CASDITGVTQGYTF. In DNA, the CDR3 is TGTGCCAGTGATATTACAGGGGTAACTCAAGGCTACACCTTC.

This clonotype was observed many times. CDR3 residues: CASSRDTGELFF. DNA of the CDR3: TGTGCCAGCAGCAGGGACACCGGGGAGCTGTTTTTT. The chain couples TRBV27 to TRBJ2-2; D is possibly TRBD1 (5 bases). The V end was cut by 6 bases, the J end by 3 bases, with 5 bases between. This CDR3 is built from 12 residues. CDR1 is MNHEY, CDR2 SMNVEV, per germline (reference sequence).

This clonotype was counted a few times. This chain joins TRBV15 and TRBJ2-7; 9 nucleotides align to TRBD1. After removal of 0 bases from V and 4 bases from J, the junction contained 4 bases not matched to a gene. The germline V gene has CDR1 LNHNV and CDR2 YYDKDF (reference sequence). CDR3 length equals 15 residues. The CDR3 reads CATSRDPGQGYEQYF. As DNA, the CDR3 is TGTGCCACCAGCAGAGACCCGGGACAGGGTTACGAGCAGTACTTC.

At least ten counts were recorded for this clonotype. The genes are TRBV3-1 and TRBJ2-6; D is uncertain. Germline-derived CDR1 and CDR2 are LGHDT and YNNKEL (reference sequence). This CDR3 is built from 15 residues. V shed 1 base and J shed 0 bases, with 4 bases lying between them. This CDR3 reads CASSQGSSGANVLTF. The DNA for the CDR3 is TGTGCCAGCAGCCAAGGGAGCTCTGGGGCCAACGTCCTGACTTTC.

The table lists this clonotype with many counts. The chain joins TRBV7-2 to TRBJ2-7; D gene unclear. V was shortened by 5 bases and J by 0 bases, with 2 bases between the two germline ends. In germline, CDR1 is SGHTA, CDR2 FQGNSA. The CDR3 runs to 11 residues. CDR3 amino acids: CASSASYEQYF. The CDR3 bases are TGTGCCAGCAGCGCCTCCTACGAGCAGTACTTC.

This clonotype was seen ten or more times. The V call is TRBV28, the J call TRBJ2-7; TRBD1 agrees at 9 bases. CDR1 and CDR2 (germline): MDHEN, SYDVKM. The CDR3 spans 16 residues. Trimming took 4 bases from V and 9 from J; bases not matched to a gene: 16. CDR3 sequence: CASSSQWDRELSVQYF. In DNA, the CDR3 is TGTGCCAGCAGTTCGCAGTGGGACAGGGAACTGTCGGTGCAGTACTTC.

CDR3 sequence reads: CASTLSGGDVGDQYF. The DNA of the CDR3 is TGTGCCAGCACCTTATCCGGGGGGGACGTTGGGGACCAGTACTTC. This rearrangement joins TRBV6-1 to TRBJ2-5, with 8 bases that match TRBD2. CDR1 is MNHNS, CDR2 SASEGT, per germline. J gave up 10 bases and V 7 bases, and 17 bases lay outside the gene matches. The CDR3 loop spans 15 amino acids.

This clonotype was picked up many times. A read error may account for a junction end that differs from germline. The gene calls are TRBV6-1 and TRBJ2-7, with D maybe TRBD2 (6 bases). From germline, CDR1 is MNHNS and CDR2 SASEGT. This CDR3 is 14 amino acids long. CDR3 in DNA: TGTGCCAGCAGTCAAGCCGGGACTTCCTACGAGCAGTACTTC. It encodes CASSQAGTSYEQYF.

There are a few counts of this clonotype. This rearrangement joins TRBV12-5 to TRBJ2-3; possible D gene TRBD2, 6 bases. CDR1 and CDR2 from the germline V gene are LGHNT and FRNRAP. The CDR3 has 17 amino acids. Trimming shortened V by 0 bases and J by 9 bases, and 22 bases separated the two germline ends. The CDR3 region is CASGLVRASVKLQTQYF. CDR3 sequence (DNA): TGTGCTAGTGGTTTGGTACGGGCTAGCGTAAAGCTCCAAACGCAGTATTTT.

This clonotype came up many times. The genes are TRBV5-1 and TRBJ1-4; 9 nucleotides line up with TRBD1. CDR3 length: 14 residues. Trimming cost V 3 bases and J 8 bases; bases outside gene matches: 5. Germline V CDR1 and CDR2: SGHRS, YFSETQ. CDR3 protein: CASSYGTGNEKLFF. CDR3 sequence (DNA): TGCGCCAGCAGCTACGGGACAGGGAACGAAAAACTGTTTTTT.

This clonotype was observed at least ten times. The chain combines TRBV5-8 with TRBJ1-5; TRBD1 is a possible D gene (6 bases). The CDR3 is 15 residues long. CDR1 and CDR2 (germline): SGHTS, YDEGEE. V lost 2 bases to trimming and J lost 5 bases, with 14 bases between them. The CDR3 DNA is TGTGCCAGCAGCTTTTCGTTCAGGGGAGATCAGCCCCAGCATTTT. Encoded protein: CASSFSFRGDQPQHF.

This clonotype showed up many times. The V gene is TRBV5-1, the J gene TRBJ2-5; no firm D call. Looked up from germline, CDR1 is SGHRS and CDR2 is YFSETQ. Trimming cost V 0 bases and J 5 bases, with 14 bases left between them. The CDR3 extends over 15 amino acids. The CDR3 DNA sequence: TGCGCCAGCAGCTTGGTCACCCGATGGTCGGAGACCCAGTACTTC. Translation gives CASSLVTRWSETQYF.

This chain links TRBV11-1 with TRBJ2-3; D is unclear. The V end was cut by 3 bases, the J end by 2 bases, with 9 bases between. Germline CDR1 and CDR2: SGHAT and FQDESV (reference sequence). The CDR3 covers 14 residues. CDR3 region: CASSFTDDTDTQYF. Here the CDR3 DNA reads TGTGCCAGCAGCTTTACGGACGACACAGATACGCAGTATTTT.

This clonotype was observed many times. The chain joins TRBV14 to TRBJ2-7; D is ambiguous. Germline lookup yields CDR1 SGHDN and CDR2 FVKESK. V was shortened by 5 bases and J by 0 bases, with 5 bases between the two germline ends. CDR3 length: 12 residues. The CDR3 loop reads CASSASSYEQYF. The CDR3 DNA sequence: TGTGCCAGCAGCGCGAGCTCCTACGAGCAGTACTTC.

This clonotype was seen ten or more times. The V gene is TRBV12-3 or TRBV12-4, the J gene TRBJ2-5, with 11 nucleotides matching TRBD2. Germline trimming cut 5 bases from V and 7 bases from J; bases unmatched to any gene: 12. This CDR3 spans 16 amino acids. This CDR3 reads CASSPSGGRLLGTQYF. DNA of the CDR3: TGTGCCAGCAGTCCTAGCGGGGGGCGACTCTTGGGGACCCAGTACTTC.

This clonotype was counted many times. The chain has TRBV28 and TRBJ2-5, with D perhaps matching TRBD1 (5 bases). The CDR3 length is 13 residues. Trimming cost V 6 bases and J 2 bases, with 10 bases left between them. Germline CDR1 reads MDHEN; CDR2 reads SYDVKM. CDR3 sequence (DNA): TGTGCCAGCAGCCGGACATCGCAAGAGACCCAGTACTTC. Translating gives CASSRTSQETQYF.

There are many counts of this clonotype. V gene TRBV7-8 combines with J gene TRBJ1-1; D may be TRBD1 (6 bases). V was trimmed by 1 base and J by 3 bases, leaving 9 bases between them. CDR1 SGHVS and CDR2 FQNEAQ come from the germline V gene. This CDR3 has 14 amino acids. CDR3 sequence reads: CASSLVGGDTEAFF. The CDR3 DNA reads as TGTGCCAGCAGCTTAGTGGGGGGCGACACTGAAGCTTTCTTT. Variable domain in full (rest from reference TRBV7-8 and TRBJ1-1): GAGVSQSPRYKVAKRGQDVALRCDPISGHVSLFWYQQALGQGPEFLTYFQNEAQLDKSGLPSDRFFAERPEGSVSTLKIQRTQQEDSAVYLCASSLVGGDTEAFFGQGTRLTVV.

Ten or more counts support this clonotype. V is TRBV6-5 and J is TRBJ1-5; D is unclear. Trimming cost V 0 bases and J 3 bases, with 9 bases left between them. This CDR3 is 15 amino acids long. Per germline, CDR1 MNHEY and CDR2 SVGAGI. The CDR3: CASSYSIGFNQPQHF. CDR3 coding DNA: TGTGCCAGCAGTTACTCGATAGGATTCAATCAGCCCCAGCATTTT.

The table lists this clonotype with many counts. This chain joins TRBV10-1 and TRBJ2-3, with D possibly matching TRBD2 (6 bases). The CDR3 covers 15 residues. V lost 2 bases and J 4 bases, leaving 13 bases between the germline ends. CDR1 WNHNN and CDR2 SYGVQD come from the germline V gene (reference sequence). The CDR3 is CASSEPGGFADTQYF. CDR3 sequence (DNA): TGCGCCAGCAGTGAGCCAGGAGGGTTTGCAGATACGCAGTATTTT.

This clonotype was counted ten times or more. The genes are TRBV29-1 and TRBJ2-1, with D perhaps matching TRBD1 (5 bases). The V end was cut by 6 bases, the J end by 10 bases, with 22 bases between. The CDR3 loop spans 14 amino acids. Germline loops: CDR1 SQVTM, CDR2 ANQGSEA. As DNA, the CDR3 is TGCAGCGTCTGCCAACAGTTAGGGGATGCGGAGCAGTTCTTC. Protein sequence: CSVCQQLGDAEQFF.

This clonotype was seen a few times. The chain has TRBV12-3 or TRBV12-4 and TRBJ2-7; maybe TRBD1 (5 bases). Trimming cost V 1 base and J 4 bases, with 8 bases left between them. The CDR3 contains 13 residues. The CDR3 nucleotides read TGTGCCAGCAGTTTAGGCGGACAATACGAGCAGTACTTC. It translates to CASSLGGQYEQYF.

In this sample, this clonotype turned up many times. The chain couples TRBV2 to TRBJ2-4; D may be TRBD1 (6 bases). Trimming pared 5 bases from V and 0 bases from J, leaving 11 bases between. The CDR3 runs 15 residues. Germline CDR1 reads SNHLY; CDR2 reads FYNNEI. The CDR3 region is CASSRDTLAKNIQYF. CDR3 DNA sequence: TGTGCCAGCAGTAGGGACACATTAGCCAAAAACATTCAGTACTTC.

This clonotype was seen many times. The rearrangement joins TRBV29-1 to TRBJ2-5, with 9 bases that match TRBD1. This CDR3 has 15 residues. CDR1 SQVTM and CDR2 ANQGSEA come from the germline V gene. V lost 3 bases to trimming and J lost 4 bases; unmatched junction nucleotides: 9. This CDR3 reads CSVDGETGGTETQYF. DNA for the CDR3: TGCAGCGTTGATGGGGAAACAGGGGGCACAGAGACCCAGTACTTC.

The chain recombines TRBV5-1 with TRBJ1-6, with 10 bases identical to TRBD1. Losses at the gene ends were 5 bases for V and 5 bases for J; bases not matched to a gene: 1. CDR1 is SGHRS and CDR2 is YFSETQ in the germline V gene. The length of the CDR3 is 14 residues. The chain's CDR3 is CASSGTGDNSPLHF. CDR3 DNA sequence: TGCGCCAGCAGTGGGACAGGGGATAATTCACCCCTCCACTTT.